The 21 T cell receptor beta chains presented below share a single source sample, sequenced in a study of T-cell reconstitution after alpha-beta-depleted transplantation in children. The library targeted TCRbeta and was prepared with unique molecular identifiers. One entry per CDR3 protein results from TCRdb running MiXCR on the PCR reads. This table has roughly 100,000 distinct CDR3 sequences, about 6% appearing once. This specimen consisted of PBMCs, mostly from graft donor cells, obtained 60 days after TCRalphabeta/CD19-depleted stem cell transplant. The receptors originated from a female patient between 2 and 10 years old who had a stem cell transplant for Fanconi anemia, so the T cells may come from the graft donor.

This clonotype was seen more than once but under ten times. This chain joins TRBV20-1 and TRBJ1-6; D is undetermined. The germline V gene has CDR1 DFQATT and CDR2 SNEGSKA (reference sequence). There are 16 residues in the CDR3. Trimming removed 1 base from V and 0 bases from J, with 10 bases in between. This CDR3 is CSARASGSSYNSPLHF. The DNA of the CDR3 is TGCAGTGCTAGAGCCTCCGGTAGCTCCTATAATTCACCCCTCCACTTT.

The chain carries TRBV2 and TRBJ2-7; TRBD1 or TRBD2 may be the D gene (6 bases each). Germline-derived CDR1 and CDR2 are SNHLY and FYNNEI. The V and J ends lost 7 bases and 3 bases respectively, with 13 bases between them. The CDR3 is 13 amino acids. The CDR3 loop is CASKGGSRYEQYF. Here the CDR3 DNA reads TGTGCCAGCAAGGGGGGCAGTCGCTACGAGCAGTACTTC. Based on the CDR3 plus reference TRBV2 and TRBJ2-7, the full variable domain is EPEVTQTPSHQVTQMGQEVILRCVPISNHLYFYWYRQILGQKVEFLVSFYNNEISEKSEIFDDQFSVERPDGSNFTLKIRSTKLEDSAMYFCASKGGSRYEQYFGPGTRLTVT.

This clonotype was detected only a few times. This rearrangement joins TRBV7-9 to TRBJ1-4; the match to TRBD1 covers 7 bases. CDR3 length: 14 amino acids. In germline, CDR1 is SEHNR, CDR2 FQNEAQ (reference sequence). Unmatched junction bases numbered 7, after V lost 7 bases and J lost 5 bases. CDR3 amino acids: CASTPRDRNEKLFF. The CDR3 coding sequence is TGTGCCAGCACCCCCCGGGACAGAAATGAAAAACTGTTTTTT.

This clonotype was picked up many times. The V call is TRBV20-1, the J call TRBJ2-2, with no clear D. The V end was cut by 3 bases, the J end by 3 bases, with 8 bases between. This CDR3 comprises 13 residues. The V gene's germline CDR1 is DFQATT and CDR2 SNEGSKA (reference sequence). CDR3 loop: CSASRTDTGELFF. CDR3 DNA sequence: TGCAGTGCTAGCAGGACGGACACCGGGGAGCTGTTTTTT.

This clonotype was picked up a small number of times. V is TRBV7-8 and J is TRBJ2-7, with TRBD2 identical over 7 bases. The V gene's germline CDR1 is SGHVS and CDR2 FQNEAQ. The CDR3 sequence is 16 residues long. With V trimmed by 6 bases and J by 2 bases, 13 bases remained unmatched. The CDR3 region has the DNA TGTGCCAGCAGGAAAGAATTAGCGGGTACTACCTACGAGCAGTACTTC. It codes for CASRKELAGTTYEQYF.

This clonotype came up many times. The chain uses TRBV29-1 and TRBJ2-2; possibly TRBD1 or TRBD2 for D (5 bases each). The CDR3 loop spans 11 amino acids. The ends were cut back, 4 bases at V and 7 bases at J, with 7 bases in the middle. Germline CDR1 SQVTM, CDR2 ANQGSEA. The CDR3 region is CSVGGVGELFF. In DNA, the CDR3 is TGCAGCGTTGGAGGGGTCGGGGAGCTGTTTTTT.

Ten or more counts support this clonotype. The chain carries TRBV12-3 or TRBV12-4 and TRBJ2-1, with TRBD2 identical over 11 bases. The CDR3 totals 14 residues. V shed 6 bases and J 6 bases; nucleotides not matched to a gene: 4. CDR3: CASRISGGVNEQFF. The DNA of the CDR3 is TGTGCCAGCAGGATTAGCGGGGGGGTCAATGAGCAGTTCTTC.

Many counts were recorded for this clonotype. This chain links TRBV9 with TRBJ2-7; D possibly corresponds to TRBD2 (5 bases). The CDR3 totals 15 residues. The V end lost 2 bases, the J end lost 3 bases, and 15 bases lay between the germline ends. Germline lookup yields CDR1 SGDLS and CDR2 YYNGEE. The CDR3 reads CASSVAGGAVYEQYF. In DNA, the CDR3 is TGTGCCAGCAGCGTCGCGGGTGGCGCCGTCTACGAGCAGTACTTC.

This clonotype came up a few times. The CDR3 DNA is TGCGCCAGCAGCTCAACAGGGGCTCTGGGGGAAAAACTGTTTTTT. Encoded protein: CASSSTGALGEKLFF. The J gene is TRBJ1-4, the V gene TRBV5-1; TRBD1 matches 7 bases. CDR1 and CDR2 from the germline V gene are SGHRS and YFSETQ. CDR3 size: 15 residues. The V segment lost 3 bases and the J segment 8 bases; nucleotides outside the gene matches: 10.

The V and J genes are TRBV5-1 and TRBJ2-1; 9 nucleotides match TRBD2. The V segment lost 0 bases and the J segment 6 bases; nucleotides outside the gene matches: 4. CDR1 is SGHRS, CDR2 YFSETQ, per germline. This CDR3 comprises 15 residues. The CDR3 DNA follows: TGCGCCAGCAGCTTGGTTGCGGGAGGGTTCAATGAGCAGTTCTTC. It codes for CASSLVAGGFNEQFF.

The CDR3 bases are TGTGCCAGCAGTGGATTCGGACAGGGAGCTTTCTTT. Its protein is CASSGFGQGAFF. The chain couples TRBV6-1 to TRBJ1-1; 8 positions match TRBD1. The CDR3 extends over 12 amino acids. V dropped 4 bases and J dropped 10; count of bases not matched to a gene: 5. In germline, CDR1 is MNHNS, CDR2 SASEGT.

This clonotype was seen ten or more times. The V gene is TRBV6-5, the J gene TRBJ2-1; 7 nucleotides align to TRBD2. The junction had 4 bases not matched to a gene; V was cut back by 0 bases and J by 2 bases. This CDR3 comprises 16 residues. The germline gives CDR1 MNHEY, CDR2 SVGAGI. The CDR3 DNA follows: TGTGCCAGCAGTTACTCGTTTGCGGGGGCCTACAATGAGCAGTTCTTC. It specifies CASSYSFAGAYNEQFF.

This chain uses TRBV3-1 with TRBJ2-7, with TRBD2 identical over 12 bases. CDR1 and CDR2 from the germline V gene are LGHDT and YNNKEL (reference sequence). With V trimmed by 2 bases and J by 3 bases, 8 bases remained unmatched. The CDR3 has 17 residues. CDR3 bases: TGTGCCAGCAGCCAATTCCCTAGCGGGAGGGCCCTCTACGAGCAGTACTTC. Amino acids: CASSQFPSGRALYEQYF.

This clonotype was recorded many times. The chain recombines TRBV20-1 with TRBJ2-7; 7 bases are shared with TRBD2. V dropped 6 bases and J dropped 5; count of bases not matched to a gene: 7. CDR1 is DFQATT and CDR2 is SNEGSKA in the germline V gene (reference sequence). CDR3 length equals 12 residues. CDR3 loop: CSASGKVDEQYF. The CDR3 DNA sequence: TGCAGTGCCAGCGGGAAGGTCGACGAGCAGTACTTC.

This clonotype has ten or more counts. The chain recombines TRBV11-2 with TRBJ2-5, with unresolved D. The CDR3 totals 12 residues. The V end lost 1 base, the J end lost 7 bases, and 7 bases lay between the germline ends. From germline, CDR1 is SGHAT and CDR2 FQNNGV. The CDR3 loop reads CASSLVGRTQYF. For the CDR3, the DNA is TGTGCCAGCAGCTTAGTTGGTCGGACCCAGTACTTC.

At least ten counts were recorded for this clonotype. V usage is TRBV20-1 and J usage is TRBJ1-1; no clear D gene. This CDR3 is 13 amino acids long. The V end lost 1 base, the J end lost 1 base, and 7 bases lay between the germline ends. Germline assignment: CDR1 DFQATT and CDR2 SNEGSKA (reference sequence). CDR3 DNA sequence: TGCAGTGCTAGAGGGACGGCGAACACTGAAGCTTTCTTT. The encoded protein is CSARGTANTEAFF.

Many counts were recorded for this clonotype. The chain joins TRBV5-1 to TRBJ1-1; D remains unclear. Germline values: CDR1 SGHRS, CDR2 YFSETQ. The CDR3 runs to 14 residues. Trimming shortened V by 0 bases and J by 0 bases, and 6 bases separated the two germline ends. The CDR3 here is CASSLGMLNTEAFF. The CDR3 region has the DNA TGCGCCAGCAGCTTGGGGATGTTGAACACTGAAGCTTTCTTT.

This clonotype was seen more than once but under ten times. The CDR3: CASSPMGLNQPQHF. As DNA, the CDR3 is TGTGCCAGCTCACCAATGGGACTCAATCAGCCCCAGCATTTT. The rearrangement joins TRBV18 to TRBJ1-5, with TRBD1 as a possible D gene (5 bases). CDR1 and CDR2 from the germline V gene are KGHSH and LQKENI. CDR3 length equals 14 residues. The V and J ends lost 2 bases and 3 bases respectively, with 8 bases between them. The entire variable domain, with the rest obtained from reference TRBV18 and TRBJ1-5, is as follows: NAGVMQNPRHLVRRRGQEARLRCSPMKGHSHVYWYRQLPEEGLKFMVYLQKENIIDESGMPKERFSAEFPKEGPSILRIQQVVRGDSAAYFCASSPMGLNQPQHFGDGTRLSIL.

The chain is built from TRBV10-3 and TRBJ2-5, with 9 bases identical to TRBD2. V gave up 2 bases and J gave up 2 bases; unmatched junction bases: 6. Germline assignment: CDR1 ENHRY and CDR2 SYGVKD. The CDR3 totals 16 residues. The CDR3 here is CAISEGFLAGQETQYF. The CDR3, as DNA: TGTGCCATCAGTGAGGGTTTCCTAGCGGGACAAGAGACCCAGTACTTC.

This clonotype was seen more than once but under ten times. V and J are TRBV7-9 and TRBJ2-5; 12 bases match TRBD2. In germline, CDR1 is SEHNR, CDR2 FQNEAQ (reference sequence). The CDR3 extends over 15 amino acids. With 6 bases clipped from V and 2 bases from J, the junction kept 4 bases outside the gene matches. Here the CDR3 DNA reads TGTGCCAGCAGATCTAGCGGGGGGGAACAAGAGACCCAGTACTTC. Translating gives CASRSSGGEQETQYF.

This clonotype was picked up many times. The chain is built from TRBV6-1 and TRBJ2-1; D might be TRBD2 (6 bases). Germline loops: CDR1 MNHNS, CDR2 SASEGT. CDR3 length equals 13 residues. V was cut by 7 bases and J by 5 bases, with 12 bases left in between. DNA of the CDR3: TGTGCCAGCATCATAGCGGTTAACAATGAGCAGTTCTTC. It is translated as CASIIAVNNEQFF.